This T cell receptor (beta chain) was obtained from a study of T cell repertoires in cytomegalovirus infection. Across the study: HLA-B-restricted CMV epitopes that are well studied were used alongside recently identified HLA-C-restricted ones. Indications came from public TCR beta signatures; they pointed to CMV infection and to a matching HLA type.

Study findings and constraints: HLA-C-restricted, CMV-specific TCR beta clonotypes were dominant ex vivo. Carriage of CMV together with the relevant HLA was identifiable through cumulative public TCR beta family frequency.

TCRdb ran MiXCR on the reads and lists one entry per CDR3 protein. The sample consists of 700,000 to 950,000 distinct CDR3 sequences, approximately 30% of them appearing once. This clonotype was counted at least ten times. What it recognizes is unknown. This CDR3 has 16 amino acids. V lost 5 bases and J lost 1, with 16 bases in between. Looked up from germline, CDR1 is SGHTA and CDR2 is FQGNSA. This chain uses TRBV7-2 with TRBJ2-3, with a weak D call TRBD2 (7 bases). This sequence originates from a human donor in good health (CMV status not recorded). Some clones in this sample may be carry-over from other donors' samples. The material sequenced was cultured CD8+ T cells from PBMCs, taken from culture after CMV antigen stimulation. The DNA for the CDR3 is TGTGCCAGCAGCCCCGAACGGGGGGCGGGCACAGATACGCAGTATTTT. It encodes CASSPERGAGTDTQYF.